This passage covers 9 T cell receptor beta chains from one sample sequenced in a study of cytomegalovirus exposure and HLA in healthy donors. 60 Vbeta and 13 Jbeta primers were used in PCR. TCRdb's copy holds only in-frame clones and misses some; the assay was immunoSEQ multiplex PCR. Of approximately 210,000 clones listed, about 75% are singletons. Sequences were obtained from PBMCs. Receptor source: a male donor in good health and CMV-seronegative.

V gene TRBV29-1 combines with J gene TRBJ1-1; tentatively, D is TRBD1 (5 bases). The CDR3 is made up of 14 amino acids. Germline-derived CDR1 and CDR2 are SQVTM and ANQGSEA. Trimming cost V 5 bases and J 1 base, with 14 bases left between them. Here the CDR3 reads CSVKPRTSNTEAFF. CDR3 nucleotide sequence: TGCAGCGTTAAACCGCGGACATCGAACACTGAAGCTTTCTTT.

The gene calls are TRBV7-2 and TRBJ2-5, with 10 bases aligning to TRBD2. CDR3 length: 16 residues. Germline V gene sequence: CDR1 SGHTA, CDR2 FQGNSA. The trim removed 6 bases at V and 2 bases at J, leaving 9 bases unmatched. Written as DNA, the CDR3 is TGTGCCAGCAGACCAGGAGGAGCGGGAGGGCAAGAGACCCAGTACTTC. Amino acids: CASRPGGAGGQETQYF.

This clone turned up a few times. The V and J genes are TRBV15 and TRBJ1-3, with a weak D call TRBD1 (5 bases). There are 13 residues in the CDR3. V was trimmed by 2 bases and J by 4 bases, leaving 6 bases between them. CDR1 and CDR2 (germline): LNHNV, YYDKDF (reference sequence). The CDR3 DNA follows: TGTGCCACCAGCAGACACAGGGGAAACACCATATATTTT. Translating gives CATSRHRGNTIYF.

This clone was observed a few times. One end of the junction fails to match germline, which may point to a read error. The sample holds other DNA sequences that translate to the same CDR3. The V gene is TRBV29-1, the J gene TRBJ2-7, with D uncertain. The germline gives CDR1 SQVTM, CDR2 ANQGSEA. The CDR3 loop spans 13 amino acids. CDR3 DNA sequence: TGTTTTTTTAAGCAGAAGGCGGCATACGAGCAGTACTTC. Its protein product is CFFKQKAAYEQYF.

This rearrangement joins TRBV10-3 to TRBJ1-2; D unclear. The CDR3 length is 13 residues. V was clipped by 4 bases and J by 8 bases, with 14 bases between them. Germline CDR1 ENHRY, CDR2 SYGVKD. The CDR3 DNA reads as TGTGCCATCAGTGTTGAGGGAGAGGGAGGCTACACCTTC. Protein product: CAISVEGEGGYTF.

The rearrangement links TRBV29-1 to TRBJ2-7, with TRBD1 as a possible D gene (7 bases). Germline V lookup: CDR1 SQVTM, CDR2 ANQGSEA. V was cut by 5 bases and J by 5 bases, with 19 bases left in between. The CDR3 extends over 14 amino acids. The CDR3 DNA reads as TGCAGCGTTCAGGGGGGCAGGGGGATAAACGAGCAGTACTTC. Translated, it gives CSVQGGRGINEQYF.

This rearrangement joins TRBV9 to TRBJ1-2; 11 bases align to TRBD1. Unmatched junction bases numbered 2, after V lost 4 bases and J lost 6 bases. CDR3 size: 13 residues. Germline V lookup: CDR1 SGDLS, CDR2 YYNGEE. The CDR3: CASSSGQGDGYTF. In DNA, the CDR3 is TGTGCCAGCAGCTCGGGACAGGGGGATGGCTACACCTTC.

The chain carries TRBV5-1 and TRBJ2-1; TRBD1 matches at 9 bases. Germline lookup yields CDR1 SGHRS and CDR2 YFSETQ. The CDR3 extends over 16 amino acids. Trimming at V came to 2 bases and at J to 7 bases, leaving 10 bases not matched to a gene. The CDR3 coding sequence is TGCGCCAGCAGCTTAAAATTCGGGACAGGGTGGAATGAGCAGTTCTTC. Protein: CASSLKFGTGWNEQFF.

The rearrangement joins TRBV27 to TRBJ2-2; no clear D. CDR1 is MNHEY and CDR2 is SMNVEV in the germline V gene (reference sequence). This CDR3 is built from 13 residues. Trimming stripped 4 bases from V and 0 bases from J, with 3 bases between. Here the CDR3 reads CASSSTNTGELFF. The CDR3 bases are TGTGCCAGCAGTTCCACGAACACCGGGGAGCTGTTTTTT.